This T cell receptor (beta chain) was identified in a study of cytomegalovirus exposure and HLA in healthy donors. V was pared by 7 bases and J by 0 bases, with 16 bases between. Germline V lookup: CDR1 LNHDA, CDR2 SQIVND (reference sequence). This CDR3 spans 16 amino acids. The PCR contained 60 Vbeta and 13 Jbeta primers. Produced via immunoSEQ multiplex PCR; TCRdb's table is partial and in-frame only. The sample includes 85,000 to 100,000 clones, 79% of them seen just once. The clonotype originates from a woman aged 40 to 50 in good health and CMV-seronegative. The specimen was PBMCs. The chain couples TRBV19 to TRBJ1-3; D gene ambiguous. The CDR3 loop reads CASTFLSANSGNTIYF. In nucleotides, the CDR3 is TGTGCCAGTACCTTCTTGTCAGCGAACTCTGGAAACACCATATATTTT.